These 15 T cell receptor beta chains were all obtained from the same sample, sequenced in a study of T cell responses to AZD1222 COVID-19 vaccine. Produced via immunoSEQ multiplex PCR; TCRdb's table is partial and in-frame only. The sample holds some 130,000 clones, around 90% seen once. The input for sequencing was peripheral blood, taken on day 0 of AZD1222 vaccination. These receptor sequences come from an adult in good health.

The chain links TRBV9 to TRBJ2-5, with D possibly being TRBD1 (6 bases). V lost 2 bases and J lost 5, with 13 bases in between. The CDR3 is 14 amino acids. From germline, CDR1 is SGDLS and CDR2 YYNGEE. The CDR3 DNA reads TGTGCCAGCAGCGTTGGGACAACATGGGAGACCCAGTACTTC. Translated, it gives CASSVGTTWETQYF.

The rearrangement uses TRBV5-4 and TRBJ2-1; tentative D call: TRBD2 (6 bases). V lost 4 bases, J lost 15 bases, and 20 bases lay in between. This CDR3 is built from 13 residues. Germline V gene lookup returns CDR1 SGHNT and CDR2 YYREEE (reference sequence). The CDR3 DNA is TGTGCCAGCAGCCCCGTGGGACGGGAGTCTCCGTTCTTC. It is translated as CASSPVGRESPFF.

This clone was seen once. This sequence joins TRBV6-5 and TRBJ2-1; 7 nucleotides match TRBD2. This CDR3 contains 15 residues. Trimming removed 8 bases from V and 2 bases from J; junction bases left unmatched: 9. In germline, CDR1 is MNHEY, CDR2 SVGAGI. CDR3 DNA: TGTGCCAGCGTGGCAGCGGGAACCCCCTACAATGAGCAGTTCTTC. Translation: CASVAAGTPYNEQFF.

The chain combines TRBV19 with TRBJ2-1, with 7 bases lining up with TRBD2. The CDR3 length is 15 residues. Unmatched junction bases numbered 7, after V lost 5 bases and J lost 3 bases. The germline CDR1 and CDR2 sequences are LNHDA and SQIVND (reference sequence). The CDR3 loop is CASSLVSGFYNEQFF. CDR3 nucleotides: TGTGCCAGTAGTCTTGTTAGCGGGTTCTACAATGAGCAGTTCTTC. Drawing the rest from reference TRBV19 and TRBJ2-1, the complete variable domain is DGGITQSPKYLFRKEGQNVTLSCEQNLNHDAMYWYRQDPGQGLRLIYYSQIVNDFQKGDIAEGYSVSREKKESFPLTVTSAQKNPTAFYLCASSLVSGFYNEQFFGPGTRLTVL.

DNA for the CDR3: TGTGCCAGCTCATCCCGGCAGGACTCTGGAAACACCATATATTTT. It encodes CASSSRQDSGNTIYF. V gene TRBV6-5 combines with J gene TRBJ1-3; no reliable D call. The CDR3 loop spans 15 amino acids. Germline V CDR1 and CDR2: MNHEY, SVGAGI. V dropped 8 bases and J dropped 0 bases, with 14 bases sitting between them.

This clone was picked up one time. The chain joins TRBV24-1 to TRBJ2-3, with 7 bases fitting TRBD1. Germline V gene sequence: CDR1 KGHDR, CDR2 SFDVKD. The length of the CDR3 is 14 residues. Trimming cost V 3 bases and J 1 base; bases outside gene matches: 0. The CDR3 bases are TGTGCCACCAGTGATACAGGGGGCACAGATACGCAGTATTTT. Amino acid sequence: CATSDTGGTDTQYF.

The chain links TRBV6-2 or TRBV6-3 to TRBJ2-7; the match to TRBD2 covers 11 bases. The CDR3 extends over 17 amino acids. The germline V gene encodes CDR1 MNHEY and CDR2 SVGEGT. V was clipped by 4 bases and J by 5 bases; unmatched bases: 13. CDR3 residues: CASSSRLAGPALHEQYF. The CDR3 DNA follows: TGTGCCAGCAGTTCCAGACTAGCGGGACCGGCGTTACACGAGCAGTACTTC.

The gene calls are TRBV2 and TRBJ1-2; weak D call: TRBD1 (5 bases). In germline, CDR1 is SNHLY, CDR2 FYNNEI. V was pared by 6 bases and J by 0 bases, with 8 bases between. The CDR3 covers 13 residues. The DNA for the CDR3 is TGTGCCAGCAGGGGACGAGCTAACTATGGCTACACCTTC. Its protein product is CASRGRANYGYTF.

The V call is TRBV12-1, the J call TRBJ1-2. TRBV12-1 is reported as a pseudogene. The CDR3 spans 12 residues. The CDR3 protein is CASPAREAGYTF. The CDR3 region has the DNA TGTGCCAGCCCGGCGCGCGAGGCTGGCTACACCTTC.

The chain joins TRBV27 to TRBJ1-1; no firm D call. CDR3 length: 15 residues. Germline V gene lookup returns CDR1 MNHEY and CDR2 SMNVEV (reference sequence). V was shortened by 0 bases and J by 4 bases, with 12 bases between the two germline ends. CDR3 nucleotides: TGTGCCAGCAGTTTATCGGGCACGGGAGGCACTGAAGCTTTCTTT. This sequence encodes CASSLSGTGGTEAFF.

V is TRBV5-4 and J is TRBJ2-7; no definite D call. Per the germline V gene, CDR1 is SGHNT and CDR2 is YYREEE (reference sequence). This CDR3 is 14 amino acids long. Trimming pared 0 bases from V and 6 bases from J, leaving 13 bases between. The CDR3 DNA follows: TGTGCCAGCAGCTTGGTGCGGAGTTCGGGCGAGCAGTACTTC. Residues: CASSLVRSSGEQYF.

V and J are TRBV5-4 and TRBJ2-5, with a possible D match to TRBD2 (6 bases). The CDR3 length is 14 residues. The V and J ends lost 4 bases and 3 bases respectively, with 13 bases between them. From germline, CDR1 is SGHNT and CDR2 YYREEE (reference sequence). CDR3 residues: CASSLPRGKETQYF. CDR3 bases: TGTGCCAGCAGCCTCCCCCGGGGGAAAGAGACCCAGTACTTC.

V gene TRBV28 combines with J gene TRBJ2-7; 7 bases are a match to TRBD1. After removal of 8 bases from V and 1 base from J, the junction contained 5 bases not matched to a gene. Germline V gene data show CDR1 as MDHEN and CDR2 as SYDVKM. This CDR3 comprises 13 residues. CDR3 nucleotides: TGTGCCAGCGGAAGGACAGGATCCTACGAGCAGTACTTC. Residues: CASGRTGSYEQYF.

The chain couples TRBV12-5 to TRBJ1-1, with D possibly matching TRBD1 (6 bases). CDR1 and CDR2 (germline): LGHNT, FRNRAP. The V gene lost 6 bases and the J gene lost 2 bases, with 13 bases spanning the gap. This CDR3 is built from 14 residues. The CDR3 nucleotides read TGTGCTAGTGGCCCTGGACAGCCTAACACTGAAGCTTTCTTT. Translation: CASGPGQPNTEAFF.

V usage is TRBV5-1 and J usage is TRBJ2-3; 7 bases match TRBD1. Germline lookup yields CDR1 SGHRS and CDR2 YFSETQ. The trim removed 0 bases at V and 8 bases at J, leaving 9 bases unmatched. The CDR3 covers 15 residues. CDR3 coding DNA: TGCGCCAGCAGCTTGGAGACAGGGAAATCAGCTACGCAGTATTTT. It codes for CASSLETGKSATQYF.